The clone carrying this T cell receptor beta chain was counted ten times or more. These data are taken from a study of T cells in Graves' hyperthyroidism and ophthalmopathy. Germline trimming cut 2 bases from V and 4 bases from J; bases unmatched to any gene: 1. Germline V gives CDR1 LGHNT, CDR2 FRNRAP. The CDR3 length is 14 residues. Amplification of TCR beta CDR3 regions used RNA as the template. The HTBI set primed first-round TCR CDR3 RT-PCR. TCRdb independently ran MiXCR on the multiplex PCR reads; one entry per CDR3 protein. The sample includes about 400,000 distinct CDR3 sequences, roughly 14% of them seen just once.

The chain has TRBV12-5 and TRBJ1-5, with 8 bases lining up with TRBD1. This clonotype was obtained from a man younger than 35 with Graves' ophthalmopathy. The sequenced sample consisted of blood. The CDR3 region has the DNA TGTGCTAGTGGTTTGACAGGGGGGAATCAGCCCCAGCATTTT. Translating gives CASGLTGGNQPQHF. The full variable domain, its missing parts supplied by reference TRBV12-5 and TRBJ1-5, is DARVTQTPRHKVTEMGQEVTMRCQPILGHNTVFWYRQTMMQGLELLAYFRNRAPLDDSGMPKDRFSAEMPDATLATLKIQPSEPRDSAVYFCASGLTGGNQPQHFGDGTRLSIL.